The T cell receptor beta chain under discussion was sequenced for a study of human T cells and chemical hapten exposure. Whole-study context: Donors were sensitized with 2% DPC on the upper inner arm. Slight differences in pooled library volume were the main source of varying TCR yields across samples.

Study outcomes and limitations: Expanded TCRs made up significantly more big CDR3 similarity clusters than controls did.

Sample time point: patch test 1, 2 weeks after DPC sensitization. Treatment given: therapeutic diphenylcyclopropenone sensitization with weekly scalp DPC. Trimming pared 9 bases from V and 2 bases from J, leaving 19 bases between. This CDR3 region has 15 residues. Original methodology: Samples ranged from roughly 20,000 to 750,000 TCRs, with a median of approximately 91,000. TCRdb recomputed calls from the RACE reads with MiXCR, one row per CDR3 protein. The V and J calls were not made by the authors but by TCRdb's processing. This sample carries some 340,000 distinct CDR3 sequences, roughly 6.9% of them seen once, and the ten largest clones take 7.5% to 8.5%. In the case of this clonotype: Its antigen is unknown.

The sequence derives from a woman aged 18-35 years with alopecia areata. Some clones in this sample may be carry-over from other donors' samples. This chain uses TRBV12-3 or TRBV12-4 with TRBJ2-5; D is perhaps TRBD1 or TRBD2 (6 bases each). Specimen: whole blood, collected in connection with sensitization to the hapten diphenylcyclopropenone (DPC). The CDR3 DNA sequence: TGTGCCAGTTCCCCCACGGGGGCTGTGCAAGAGACCCAGTACTTC. Translated, it gives CASSPTGAVQETQYF.